These 13 T cell receptor beta chains were all obtained from the same sample, sequenced in a study of cytomegalovirus exposure and HLA in healthy donors. Sequencing was performed with immunoSEQ multiplex PCR; in TCRdb, only in-frame clones are kept and a portion is missing. Among approximately 110,000 clones listed, roughly nine tenths were seen once. The specimen sequenced was PBMCs. The receptors originated from a woman aged 18-29 years in good health and CMV-seropositive.

V gene TRBV27 combines with J gene TRBJ2-3; TRBD2 aligns across 9 bases. Trimming at V came to 10 bases and at J to 4 bases, leaving 15 bases not matched to a gene. Germline assignment: CDR1 MNHEY and CDR2 SMNVEV (reference sequence). The CDR3 length is 16 residues. CDR3 coding DNA: TGTGCCACTCGGACTAGCGCGTCGATGTACGCAGATACGCAGTATTTT. Amino acids: CATRTSASMYADTQYF.

The V call is TRBV11-3, the J call TRBJ2-7; D ambiguous. This CDR3 contains 12 residues. The V and J ends lost 5 bases and 3 bases respectively, with 8 bases between them. CDR1 and CDR2 from the germline V gene are SGHNT and YENEEA. This CDR3 reads CASSQSSYEQYF. Here the CDR3 DNA reads TGTGCCAGCAGCCAATCTAGCTACGAGCAGTACTTC.

The chain employs TRBV4-1 and TRBJ2-7; 9 nucleotides align to TRBD2. The junction had 3 bases not matched to a gene; V was cut back by 0 bases and J by 3 bases. Germline lookup yields CDR1 MGHRA and CDR2 YSYEKL. CDR3 size: 15 residues. CDR3 region: CASSQDGTSIYEQYF. The CDR3 DNA sequence: TGCGCCAGCAGCCAAGATGGGACTAGCATCTACGAGCAGTACTTC.

The V and J genes are TRBV5-1 and TRBJ2-7; 7 bases are a match to TRBD2. This CDR3 contains 13 residues. V dropped 2 bases and J dropped 3; count of bases not matched to a gene: 2. From germline, CDR1 is SGHRS and CDR2 YFSETQ. The CDR3: CASSFGGSYEQYF. CDR3 sequence (DNA): TGCGCCAGCAGCTTCGGGGGGAGCTACGAGCAGTACTTC.

This chain uses TRBV28 with TRBJ1-1, with D unclear. The length of the CDR3 is 14 residues. Deletions cut 3 bases from V and 1 base from J, with 9 bases between. Germline values: CDR1 MDHEN, CDR2 SYDVKM. CDR3 sequence: CASSLWGGNTEAFF. The CDR3 nucleotides read TGTGCCAGCAGTTTGTGGGGAGGGAACACTGAAGCTTTCTTT.

On this clone: The CDR3 does not end in the conserved phenylalanine or tryptophan, so this is likely a read error. No DNA is shown, since the ends of the CDR3 on it are uncertain; the CDR3 is the one TCRdb lists. The chain joins TRBV27 to TRBJ2-7; the tabulated D call, TRBD2, remains unverified against the DNA. The CDR3 is 13 residues long, ends included. In germline, CDR1 is MNHEY, CDR2 SMNVEV (reference sequence). CDR3 amino acids: CASSSIDNPGLFL.

This rearrangement joins TRBV28 to TRBJ1-5; 7 bases align to TRBD1. The CDR3 loop spans 17 amino acids. Germline V gene sequence: CDR1 MDHEN, CDR2 SYDVKM. V lost 5 bases, J lost 2 bases, and 12 bases stayed unmatched. The CDR3 reads CASSPQTGQAGNQPQHF. The CDR3 region has the DNA TGTGCCAGCAGTCCCCAGACAGGGCAGGCGGGCAATCAGCCCCAGCATTTT.

The CDR3 region has the DNA TGTGCCAGCAGCTCTGGGGTACAGGGACAACAGCAGTACTTC. It encodes CASSSGVQGQQQYF. The chain carries TRBV5-4 and TRBJ2-7; D is possibly TRBD1 (6 bases). Per germline, CDR1 SGHNT and CDR2 YYREEE (reference sequence). The V end lost 3 bases, the J end lost 8 bases, and 18 bases lay between the germline ends. This CDR3 comprises 14 residues.

The rearrangement uses TRBV6-6 and TRBJ2-7; D perhaps matches TRBD2 (6 bases). Germline-derived CDR1 and CDR2 are MNHNY and SVGAGI (reference sequence). Trimming took off 10 bases at V and 5 bases at J, with 12 bases between the two ends. CDR3 length: 11 residues. The CDR3 sequence is CATLGGHEQYF. CDR3 nucleotide sequence: TGTGCCACCCTCGGAGGGCACGAGCAGTACTTC.

The chain has TRBV5-6 and TRBJ1-1; D is possibly TRBD1 (6 bases). Germline V lookup: CDR1 SGHDT, CDR2 YYEEEE. The V end was cut by 1 base, the J end by 4 bases, with 11 bases between. The CDR3 contains 14 residues. The CDR3 spells CASSLRDRPTEAFF. CDR3 bases: TGTGCCAGCAGCTTGAGAGACAGGCCCACTGAAGCTTTCTTT.

The chain carries TRBV6-6 and TRBJ1-4, with no clear D. In germline, CDR1 is MNHNY, CDR2 SVGAGI (reference sequence). The CDR3 length is 14 residues. The germline V and J ends were trimmed by 4 bases and 8 bases, with 14 bases remaining between them. The CDR3 sequence is CASSSPLYREKLFF. CDR3 bases: TGTGCCAGCAGTTCTCCACTTTATCGAGAAAAACTGTTTTTT.

The V call is TRBV5-1, the J call TRBJ1-4; 8 bases are shared with TRBD1. CDR3 size: 14 residues. Looked up from germline, CDR1 is SGHRS and CDR2 is YFSETQ. Trimming cost V 4 bases and J 7 bases; bases outside gene matches: 6. In nucleotides, the CDR3 is TGCGCCAGCAGCAAAGGACAGGGTAGTGAAAAACTGTTTTTT. Residues: CASSKGQGSEKLFF.

The chain joins TRBV10-3 to TRBJ1-1; D may be TRBD1 (6 bases). V gave up 0 bases and J gave up 1 base, with 12 bases separating them. This CDR3 comprises 16 residues. Germline-derived CDR1 and CDR2 are ENHRY and SYGVKD. The CDR3 reads CAISESSGQTNTEAFF. CDR3 bases: TGTGCCATCAGTGAGTCGAGCGGACAGACGAACACTGAAGCTTTCTTT.